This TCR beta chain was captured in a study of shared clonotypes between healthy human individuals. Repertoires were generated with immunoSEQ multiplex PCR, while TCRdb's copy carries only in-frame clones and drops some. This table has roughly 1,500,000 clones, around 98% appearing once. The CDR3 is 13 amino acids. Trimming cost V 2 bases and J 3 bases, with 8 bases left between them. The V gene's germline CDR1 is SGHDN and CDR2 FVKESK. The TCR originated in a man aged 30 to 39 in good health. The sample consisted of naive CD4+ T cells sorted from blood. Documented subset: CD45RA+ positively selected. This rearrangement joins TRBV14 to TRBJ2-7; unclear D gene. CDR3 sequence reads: CASSQNGVYEQYF. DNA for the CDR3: TGTGCCAGCAGCCAAAATGGAGTCTACGAGCAGTACTTC.